These T cell receptor beta chains were read from a single sample in a study of CD8 T cells in ankylosing spondylitis. In TCRdb, the 5' RACE reads were re-called with MiXCR into one record per CDR3 protein. The profile shows 150,000 to 200,000 distinct CDR3 sequences, under 14% of them singletons. The sequenced material came from blood, either unsorted or a sorted T cell fraction (not recorded which). These receptors were taken from a male donor with ankylosing spondylitis or in good health (not recorded which). The CDR3 runs from the conserved cysteine through the conserved F or W.

TRBJ1-1,TRBV30,CAWTGYRGYGAEAFF
TRBJ1-5,TRBV3-1,CASSQDVGFQPQHF
TRBJ2-1,TRBV30,CAWSEGDDNEQFF
TRBJ2-5,TRBV6-1,CASRPEASGAQYF
TRBJ1-6,TRBV20-1,CSARPAYSGQDSPLHF
TRBJ2-1,TRBV11-2,CASSLSSGGNEQFF
TRBJ1-4,TRBV11-2,CASSFGGKIGTNEKLFF
TRBJ2-3,TRBV11-2,CASRYPGKRNTDTQYF
TRBJ2-3,TRBV7-2,CASSPGGRVADTQYF
TRBJ2-6,TRBV6-1,CASKELSGANVLTF
TRBJ1-4,TRBV29-1,CSALTETNEKLFF
TRBJ2-1,TRBV3-1,CASSQERSLAGDEQFF
TRBJ2-1,TRBV6-1,CASSPMGQINNEQFF
TRBJ2-1,TRBV9,CASSVLTGGLAEQFF
TRBJ2-3,TRBV11-2,CASSKGRGESDTQYF
TRBJ2-7,TRBV5-1,CASSLGQGSFYEQYF
TRBJ2-5,TRBV5-1,CASSRGQGRETQYF
TRBJ2-7,TRBV6-2/TRBV6-3,CASSYGDYQVSYEQYF
TRBJ2-2,TRBV5-1,CASSRDPGTGELFF
TRBJ1-2,TRBV20-1,CSARDPLGTLAYGYTF
TRBJ2-3,TRBV7-6,CASSSVSVDTQYF
TRBJ1-6,TRBV12-3/TRBV12-4,CASSARGGTNSPLHF
TRBJ2-3,TRBV12-5,CASGTRLAGGGDTQYF
TRBJ1-1,TRBV20-1,CSASSGHSGTEAFF
TRBJ1-2,TRBV4-1,CASSQGTGDHYGYTF
TRBJ2-1,TRBV12-3/TRBV12-4,CASSFRDLGNEQFF
TRBJ2-7,TRBV6-1,CASSSGSGGYEQYF
TRBJ2-4,TRBV20-1,CSAVDSDVRPQYF
TRBJ1-5,TRBV30,CAWSPGTASNQPQHF
TRBJ2-1,TRBV12-3/TRBV12-4,CASSFSGGLYNEQFF
TRBJ2-4,TRBV7-8,CASSLVGGEAKNIQYF
TRBJ2-3,TRBV5-1,CASNAGGSTDTQYF
TRBJ2-7,TRBV5-1,CASSSVAGGNYEQYF